This T cell receptor (beta chain) was recorded in a study of T cell repertoires in cytomegalovirus infection. Whole-study context: From public TCR beta signatures came an indication of both CMV infection and matching HLA type. Regarding the study as a whole: HLA-C-restricted CMV-specific TCR beta clonotypes were dominant in the ex vivo response.

V was shortened by 4 bases and J by 9 bases, with 7 bases between the two germline ends. The CDR3 is 11 amino acids. CDR1 is MNHEY and CDR2 is SVGAGI in the germline V gene. In its sample, this clonotype was seen a few times. Its antigen is as yet unknown. MiXCR, applied by TCRdb to the reads, yields one record per CDR3 protein. This sample yields around 430,000 distinct CDR3 sequences, of which more than 40% are seen a single time; about 39% belongs to the top ten. The clonotype originates from a human donor in good health (CMV status not recorded). Some clones in this sample may be carry-over from other donors' samples. This material consisted of cultured PBMCs, taken from culture after CMV antigen stimulation. This chain connects TRBV6-5 to TRBJ2-1, with unresolved D. Here the CDR3 DNA reads TGTGCCAGCAGTTCCCAAGGTGAGCAGTTCTTC. Amino acid sequence: CASSSQGEQFF.